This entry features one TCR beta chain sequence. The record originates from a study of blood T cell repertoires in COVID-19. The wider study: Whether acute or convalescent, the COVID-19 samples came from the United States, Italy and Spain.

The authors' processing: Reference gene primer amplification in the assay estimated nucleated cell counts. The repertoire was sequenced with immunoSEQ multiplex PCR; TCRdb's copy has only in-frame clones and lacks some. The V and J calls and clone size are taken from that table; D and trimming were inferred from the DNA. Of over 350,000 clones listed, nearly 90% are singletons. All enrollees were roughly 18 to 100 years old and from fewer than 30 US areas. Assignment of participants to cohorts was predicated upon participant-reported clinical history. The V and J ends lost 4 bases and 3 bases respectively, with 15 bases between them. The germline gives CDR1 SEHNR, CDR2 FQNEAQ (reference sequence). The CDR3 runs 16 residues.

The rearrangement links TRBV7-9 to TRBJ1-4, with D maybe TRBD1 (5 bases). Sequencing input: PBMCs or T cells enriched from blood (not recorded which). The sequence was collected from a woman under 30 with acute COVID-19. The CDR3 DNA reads TGTGCCAGCAGCTCACCACCGGGACTCGCTAATGAAAAACTGTTTTTT. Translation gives CASSSPPGLANEKLFF. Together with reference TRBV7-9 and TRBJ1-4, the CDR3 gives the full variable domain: DTGVSQNPRHKITKRGQNVTFRCDPISEHNRLYWYRQTLGQGPEFLTYFQNEAQLEKSRLLSDRFSAERPKGSFSTLEIQRTEQGDSAMYLCASSSPPGLANEKLFFGSGTQLSVL.